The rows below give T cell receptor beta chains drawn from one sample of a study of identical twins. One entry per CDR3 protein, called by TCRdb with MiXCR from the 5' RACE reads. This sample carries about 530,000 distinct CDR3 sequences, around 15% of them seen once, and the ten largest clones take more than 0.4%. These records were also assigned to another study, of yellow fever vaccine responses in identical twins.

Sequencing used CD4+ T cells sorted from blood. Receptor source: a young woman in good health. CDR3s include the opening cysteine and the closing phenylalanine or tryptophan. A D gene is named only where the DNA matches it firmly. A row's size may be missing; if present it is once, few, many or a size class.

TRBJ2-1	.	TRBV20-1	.	TGCAGTGCTAGAGACAACCGACAGTACAATGAGCAGTTCTTC	CSARDNRQYNEQFF
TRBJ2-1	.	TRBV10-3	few	TGTGCCATCACCTCCTCCGGGGAGACTGAGCAGTTCTTC	CAITSSGETEQFF
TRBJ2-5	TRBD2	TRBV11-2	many	TGTGCCAGCAGCTTGTTGGGGTTTGCTAGCGGGTACCAAGAGACCCAGTACTTC	CASSLLGFASGYQETQYF
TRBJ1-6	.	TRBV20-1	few	TGCAGTGCTAGAGCTGTCCCTTATAATTCACCCCTCCACTTT	CSARAVPYNSPLHF
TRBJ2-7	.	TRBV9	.	TGTGCCAGCAGTTCCGGGACTTACGCTACCGAGCAGTACTTC	CASSSGTYATEQYF
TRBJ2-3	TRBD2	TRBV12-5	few	TGTGCTAGTGGTTTGACGGGGGGAGATACGCAGTATTTT	CASGLTGGDTQYF
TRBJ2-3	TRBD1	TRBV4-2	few	TGTGCCAGCAGCACCCTGGGACAGGCCACAGATACGCAGTATTTT	CASSTLGQATDTQYF
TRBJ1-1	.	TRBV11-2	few	TGTGCCAGCAGCTTAACAGGAAGGGGGTCGGTGAACACTGAAGCTTTCTTT	CASSLTGRGSVNTEAFF
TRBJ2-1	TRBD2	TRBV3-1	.	TGTGCCAGCAGCCAAACTAGCGGAGGATTGGATGAGCAGTTCTTC	CASSQTSGGLDEQFF
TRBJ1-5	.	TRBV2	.	TGTGCCAGCAGTGAAACCTCGGGGGGCAATCAGCCCCAGCATTTT	CASSETSGGNQPQHF
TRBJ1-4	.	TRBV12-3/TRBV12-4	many	TGTGCCAGCAGTTACAGTAATGAAAAACTGTTTTTT	CASSYSNEKLFF
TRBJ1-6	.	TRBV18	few	TGTGCCAGCTCCGCCTCGGGTACTGATTCACCCCTCCACTTT	CASSASGTDSPLHF
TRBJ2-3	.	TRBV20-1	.	TGCAGTGCTAGAGAAGGACGGGACCACACAGATACGCAGTATTTT	CSAREGRDHTDTQYF
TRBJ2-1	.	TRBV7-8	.	TGTGCCAGCAGCTCCCATAGCGGAGCCCGGGGGTGGAATGAGCAGTTCTTC	CASSSHSGARGWNEQFF
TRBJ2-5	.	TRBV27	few	TGTGCCAGCAGTTCGCGGGTCCTCAGTCAGACCCAGTACTTC	CASSSRVLSQTQYF
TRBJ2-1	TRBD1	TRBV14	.	TGTGCCAGCAGCCTTGGGACAGGGGATTTCGGTGAGCAGTTCTTC	CASSLGTGDFGEQFF
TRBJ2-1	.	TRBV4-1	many	TGCGCCAGCAGCCAAGTCGATCTAGGCTCCTACAATGAGCAGTTCTTC	CASSQVDLGSYNEQFF
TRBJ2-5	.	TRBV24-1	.	TGTGCCACCAGTGACCGATGGACTCAAGAGACCCAGTACTTC	CATSDRWTQETQYF
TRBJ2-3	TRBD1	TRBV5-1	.	TGCGCCAGCAGCTTGGCCGGGACAGCGGGCACAGATACGCAGTATTTT	CASSLAGTAGTDTQYF
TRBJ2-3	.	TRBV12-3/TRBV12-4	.	TGTGCCAGCAGCACTTACAGCGGAAGCACAGATACGCAGTATTTT	CASSTYSGSTDTQYF
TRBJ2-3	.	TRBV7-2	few	TGTGCCAGCAGCTTACGACCTACGCACACAGATACGCAGTATTTT	CASSLRPTHTDTQYF
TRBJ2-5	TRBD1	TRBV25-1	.	TGTGCCAGCAGTGCCTACGCAGGGGGAGAGACCCAGTACTTC	CASSAYAGGETQYF
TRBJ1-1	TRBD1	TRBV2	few	TGTGCCAGCAACCCACAGGGGACGAACACTGAAGCTTTCTTT	CASNPQGTNTEAFF
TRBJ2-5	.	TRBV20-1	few	TGCAGTGCTAGAGGGTGGGGTCTACAAGAGACCCAGTACTTC	CSARGWGLQETQYF
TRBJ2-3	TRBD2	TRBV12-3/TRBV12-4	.	TGTGCCAGCAGTTTATATGGCGGGGGGGCGACAGATACGCAGTATTTT	CASSLYGGGATDTQYF